The clone carrying this T cell receptor (beta chain) was picked up a small number of times. One end of the junction varies from germline; a read error may be responsible. This record comes from a study of blood T cells in healthy people across ages. The CDR3 extends over 12 amino acids. The germline V gene has CDR1 KGHSH and CDR2 LQKENI. With a J-beta primer mix and a sample-barcoded 5' primer, a second PCR ran about 7 to 12 cycles. TCRdb re-analysed the 5' RACE reads in MiXCR, keeping a single row per CDR3 protein. The table includes some 1.4 million distinct CDR3 sequences, around two fifths detected once. The draw of peripheral blood yielded around 10 milliliters from each donor.

The chain couples TRBV18 to TRBJ1-4; no definite D call. The sequence was collected from a woman aged 18-29 years in good health. The sequenced material came from blood. The CDR3 is CASAPGEPTLFF. CDR3 nucleotides: TGTGCCAGCGCACCGGGCGAGCCTACGCTGTTTTTT.